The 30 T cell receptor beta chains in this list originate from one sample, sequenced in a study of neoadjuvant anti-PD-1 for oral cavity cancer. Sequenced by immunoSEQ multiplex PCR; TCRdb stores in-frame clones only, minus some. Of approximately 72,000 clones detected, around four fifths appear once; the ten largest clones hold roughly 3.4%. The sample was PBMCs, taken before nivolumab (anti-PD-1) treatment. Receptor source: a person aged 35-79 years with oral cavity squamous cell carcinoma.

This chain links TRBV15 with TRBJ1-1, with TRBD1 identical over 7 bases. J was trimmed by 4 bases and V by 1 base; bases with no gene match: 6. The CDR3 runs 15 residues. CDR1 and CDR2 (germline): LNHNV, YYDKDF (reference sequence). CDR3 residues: CATSRGRGLGTEAFF. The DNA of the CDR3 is TGTGCCACCAGCAGAGGTAGGGGGCTGGGCACTGAAGCTTTCTTT.

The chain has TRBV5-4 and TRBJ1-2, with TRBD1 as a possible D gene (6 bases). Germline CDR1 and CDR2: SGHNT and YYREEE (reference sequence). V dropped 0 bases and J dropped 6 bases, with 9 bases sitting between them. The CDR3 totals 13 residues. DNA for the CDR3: TGTGCCAGCAGCTTGGCCGGGGGCAATGGCTACACCTTC. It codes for CASSLAGGNGYTF.

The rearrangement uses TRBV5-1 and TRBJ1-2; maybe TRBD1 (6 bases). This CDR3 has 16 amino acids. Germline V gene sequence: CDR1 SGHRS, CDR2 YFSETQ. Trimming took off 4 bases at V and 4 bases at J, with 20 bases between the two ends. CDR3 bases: TGCGCCAGCAGCCCGGCGTGGCAGGGGAGCGCCTATGGCTACACCTTC. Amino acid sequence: CASSPAWQGSAYGYTF.

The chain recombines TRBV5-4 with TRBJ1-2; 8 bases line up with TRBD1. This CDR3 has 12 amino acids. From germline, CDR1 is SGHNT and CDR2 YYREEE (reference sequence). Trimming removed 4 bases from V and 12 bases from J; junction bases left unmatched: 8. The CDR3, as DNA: TGTGCCAGCAGCCAGGACAGGGAGGAGCACACCTTC. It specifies CASSQDREEHTF.

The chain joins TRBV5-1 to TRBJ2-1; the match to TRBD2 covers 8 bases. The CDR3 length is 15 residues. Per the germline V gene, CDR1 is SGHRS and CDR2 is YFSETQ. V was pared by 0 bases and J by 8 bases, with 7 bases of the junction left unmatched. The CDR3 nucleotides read TGCGCCAGCAGCTTGGTATGGACTAGCCGCGATGAGCAGTTCTTC. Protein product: CASSLVWTSRDEQFF.

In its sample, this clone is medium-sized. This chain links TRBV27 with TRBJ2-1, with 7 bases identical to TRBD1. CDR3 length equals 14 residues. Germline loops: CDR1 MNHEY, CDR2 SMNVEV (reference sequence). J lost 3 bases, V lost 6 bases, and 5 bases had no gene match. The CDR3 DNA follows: TGTGCCAGCAGAGTACAGGGGATCTACAATGAGCAGTTCTTC. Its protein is CASRVQGIYNEQFF.

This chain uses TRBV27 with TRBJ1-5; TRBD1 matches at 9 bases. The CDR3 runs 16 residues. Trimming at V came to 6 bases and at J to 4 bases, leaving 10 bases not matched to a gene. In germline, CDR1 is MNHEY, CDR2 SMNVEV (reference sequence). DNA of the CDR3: TGTGCCAGCAGGACCGTAACAGGGGGCGGGAATCAGCCCCAGCATTTT. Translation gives CASRTVTGGGNQPQHF.

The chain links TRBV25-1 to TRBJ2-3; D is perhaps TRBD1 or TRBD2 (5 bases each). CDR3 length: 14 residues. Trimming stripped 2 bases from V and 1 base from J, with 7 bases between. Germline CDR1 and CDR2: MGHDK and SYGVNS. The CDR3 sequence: CASSEMGRTDTQYF. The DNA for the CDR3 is TGTGCCAGCAGTGAAATGGGACGCACAGATACGCAGTATTTT.

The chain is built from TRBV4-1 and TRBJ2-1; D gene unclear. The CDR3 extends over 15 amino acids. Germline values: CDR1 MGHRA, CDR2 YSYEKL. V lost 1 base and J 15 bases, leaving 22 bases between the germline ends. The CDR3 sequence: CASSQGLFGESTMFF. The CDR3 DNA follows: TGCGCCAGCAGCCAAGGGCTATTCGGAGAGTCCACAATGTTCTTC.

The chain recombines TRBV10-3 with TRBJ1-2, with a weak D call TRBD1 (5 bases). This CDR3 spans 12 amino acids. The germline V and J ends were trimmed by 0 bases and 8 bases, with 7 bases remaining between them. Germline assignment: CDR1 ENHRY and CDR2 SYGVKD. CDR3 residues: CAISESGDGYTF. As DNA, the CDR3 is TGTGCCATCAGTGAGTCAGGGGACGGCTACACCTTC.

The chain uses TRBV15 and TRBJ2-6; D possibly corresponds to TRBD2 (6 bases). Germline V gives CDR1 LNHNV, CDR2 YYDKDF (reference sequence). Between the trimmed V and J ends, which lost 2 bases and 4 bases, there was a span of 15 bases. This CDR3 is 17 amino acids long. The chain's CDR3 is CATSRPLGGPGANVLTF. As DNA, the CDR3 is TGTGCCACCAGCAGACCCCTCGGGGGACCCGGGGCCAACGTCCTGACTTTC.

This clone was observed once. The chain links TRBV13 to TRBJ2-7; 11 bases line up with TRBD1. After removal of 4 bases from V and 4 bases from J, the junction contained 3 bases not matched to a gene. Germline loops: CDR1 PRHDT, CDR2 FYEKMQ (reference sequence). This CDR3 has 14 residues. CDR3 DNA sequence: TGTGCCAGCAGCTCAGGACAGGGGGCATACGAGCAGTACTTC. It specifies CASSSGQGAYEQYF.

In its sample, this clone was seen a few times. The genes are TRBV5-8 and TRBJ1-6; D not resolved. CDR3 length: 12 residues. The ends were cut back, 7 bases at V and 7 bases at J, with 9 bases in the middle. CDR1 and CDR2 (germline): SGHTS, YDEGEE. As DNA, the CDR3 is TGTGCCAGCGAGGGATGGAATTCACCCCTCCACTTT. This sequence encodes CASEGWNSPLHF.

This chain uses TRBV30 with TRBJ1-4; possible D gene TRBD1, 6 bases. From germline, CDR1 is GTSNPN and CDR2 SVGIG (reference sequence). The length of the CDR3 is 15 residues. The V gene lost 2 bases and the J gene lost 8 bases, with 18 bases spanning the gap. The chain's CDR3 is CAWSTVDSSWEKLFF. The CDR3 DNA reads TGTGCCTGGAGTACTGTGGACAGTTCGTGGGAAAAACTGTTTTTT.

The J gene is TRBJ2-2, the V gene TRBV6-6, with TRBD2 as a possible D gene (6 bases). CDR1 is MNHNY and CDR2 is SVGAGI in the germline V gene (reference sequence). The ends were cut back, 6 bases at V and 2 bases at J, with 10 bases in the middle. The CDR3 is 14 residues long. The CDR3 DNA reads TGTGCCAGCAGCCGAGGGACTAACACCGGGGAGCTGTTTTTT. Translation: CASSRGTNTGELFF.

The CDR3 bases are TGTGCCAGCAGCTTGAGGAACATTCAGTACTTC. Protein product: CASSLRNIQYF. The rearrangement joins TRBV5-6 to TRBJ2-4; D is unclear. The germline V gene has CDR1 SGHDT and CDR2 YYEEEE. V was clipped by 1 base and J by 7 bases, with 3 bases between them. This CDR3 comprises 11 residues.

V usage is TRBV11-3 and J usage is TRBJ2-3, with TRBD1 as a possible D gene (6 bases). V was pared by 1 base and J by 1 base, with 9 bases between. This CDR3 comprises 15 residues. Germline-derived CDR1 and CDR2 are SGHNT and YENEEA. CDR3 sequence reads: CASSLGGPGTDTQYF. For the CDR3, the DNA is TGTGCCAGCAGCTTAGGGGGGCCGGGCACAGATACGCAGTATTTT.

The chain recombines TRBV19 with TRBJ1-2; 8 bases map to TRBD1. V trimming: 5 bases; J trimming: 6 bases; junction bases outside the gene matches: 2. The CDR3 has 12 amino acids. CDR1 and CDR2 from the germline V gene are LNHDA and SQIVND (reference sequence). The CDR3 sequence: CASSQTGDGYTF. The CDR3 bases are TGTGCCAGTAGTCAGACAGGGGATGGCTACACCTTC.

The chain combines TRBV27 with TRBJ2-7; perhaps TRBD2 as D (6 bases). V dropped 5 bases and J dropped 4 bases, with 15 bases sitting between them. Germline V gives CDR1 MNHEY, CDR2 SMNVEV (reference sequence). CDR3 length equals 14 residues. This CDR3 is CASSLLAEPYEQYF. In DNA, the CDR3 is TGTGCCAGCAGTCTCTTAGCGGAACCGTACGAGCAGTACTTC.

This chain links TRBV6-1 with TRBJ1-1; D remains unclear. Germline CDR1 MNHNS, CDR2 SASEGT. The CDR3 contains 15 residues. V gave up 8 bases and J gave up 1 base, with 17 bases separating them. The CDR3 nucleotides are TGTGCCAGCGACAAGTTTTGGTTGAGGAACACTGAAGCTTTCTTT. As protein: CASDKFWLRNTEAFF.

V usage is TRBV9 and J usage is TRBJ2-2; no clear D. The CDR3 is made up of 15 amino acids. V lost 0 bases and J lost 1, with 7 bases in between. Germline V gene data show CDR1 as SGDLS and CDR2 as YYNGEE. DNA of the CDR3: TGTGCCAGCAGCGTAGGGGTGGGGAACACCGGGGAGCTGTTTTTT. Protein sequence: CASSVGVGNTGELFF.

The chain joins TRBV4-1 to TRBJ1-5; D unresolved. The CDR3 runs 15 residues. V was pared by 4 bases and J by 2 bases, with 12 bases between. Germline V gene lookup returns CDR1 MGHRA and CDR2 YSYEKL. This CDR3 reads CASSLSRWGNQPQHF. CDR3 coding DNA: TGCGCCAGCAGCCTCAGCCGATGGGGCAATCAGCCCCAGCATTTT.

The CDR3: CATSRDPARQPQHF. The CDR3 DNA sequence: TGTGCCACCAGCAGAGATCCCGCCCGTCAGCCCCAGCATTTT. The chain recombines TRBV15 with TRBJ1-5; D ambiguous. The V end was cut by 0 bases, the J end by 6 bases, with 9 bases between. Germline V gene lookup returns CDR1 LNHNV and CDR2 YYDKDF (reference sequence). CDR3 length equals 14 residues. Combining the CDR3 with reference TRBV15 and TRBJ1-5 gives the whole variable domain DAMVIQNPRYQVTQFGKPVTLSCSQTLNHNVMYWYQQKSSQAPKLLFHYYDKDFNNEADTPDNFQSRRPNTSFCFLDIRSPGLGDTAMYLCATSRDPARQPQHFGDGTRLSIL.

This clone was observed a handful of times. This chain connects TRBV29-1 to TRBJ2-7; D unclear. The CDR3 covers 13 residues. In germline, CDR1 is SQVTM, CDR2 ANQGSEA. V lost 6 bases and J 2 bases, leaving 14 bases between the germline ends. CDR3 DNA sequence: TGCAGCGTCTTGGGTCCTCTGACCTACGAGCAGTACTTC. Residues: CSVLGPLTYEQYF.

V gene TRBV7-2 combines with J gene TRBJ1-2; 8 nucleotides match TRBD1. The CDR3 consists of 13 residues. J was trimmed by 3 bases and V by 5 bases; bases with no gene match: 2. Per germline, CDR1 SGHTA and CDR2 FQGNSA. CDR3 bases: TGTGCCAGCAGCCCGGACAGGGACTATGGCTACACCTTC. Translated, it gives CASSPDRDYGYTF.

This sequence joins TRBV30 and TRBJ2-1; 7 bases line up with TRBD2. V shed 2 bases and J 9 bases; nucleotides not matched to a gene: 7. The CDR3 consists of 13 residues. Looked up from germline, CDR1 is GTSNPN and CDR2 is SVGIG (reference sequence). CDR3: CAWSPSLAIEQFF. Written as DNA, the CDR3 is TGTGCCTGGAGTCCCTCACTAGCGATTGAGCAGTTCTTC.

The chain's CDR3 is CASSLTVGASYNEQFF. CDR3 bases: TGTGCCAGCAGCCTAACGGTGGGTGCCTCCTACAATGAGCAGTTCTTC. The rearrangement links TRBV14 to TRBJ2-1; D unresolved. Germline V gene sequence: CDR1 SGHDN, CDR2 FVKESK. The V end was cut by 4 bases, the J end by 0 bases, with 13 bases between. CDR3 length equals 16 residues.

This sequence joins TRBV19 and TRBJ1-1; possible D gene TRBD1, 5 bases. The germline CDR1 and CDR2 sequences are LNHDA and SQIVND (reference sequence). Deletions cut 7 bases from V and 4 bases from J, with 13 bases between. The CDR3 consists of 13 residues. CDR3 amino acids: CASKPSGGTEAFF. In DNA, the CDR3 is TGTGCCAGTAAACCCTCTGGGGGCACTGAAGCTTTCTTT.

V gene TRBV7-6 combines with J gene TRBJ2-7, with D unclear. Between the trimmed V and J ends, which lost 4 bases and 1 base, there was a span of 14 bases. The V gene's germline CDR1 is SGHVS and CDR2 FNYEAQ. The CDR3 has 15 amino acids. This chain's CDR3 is CASSYNTLSSYEQYF. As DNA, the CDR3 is TGTGCCAGCAGCTACAACACTCTCTCTTCCTACGAGCAGTACTTC.

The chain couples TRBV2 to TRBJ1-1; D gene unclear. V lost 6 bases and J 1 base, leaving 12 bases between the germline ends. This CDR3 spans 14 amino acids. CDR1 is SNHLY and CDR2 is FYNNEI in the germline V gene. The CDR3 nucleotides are TGTGCCAGCAGAACCTTAAGGGAGAACACTGAAGCTTTCTTT. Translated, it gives CASRTLRENTEAFF.